This T cell receptor beta chain was captured by sequencing in a study of OX40 agonist ivuxolimab in advanced cancers. Study information: An anti-OX40 (CD134) antibody with agonistic activity, ivuxolimab, was administered to patients.

The length of the CDR3 is 18 residues. Trimming took off 1 base at V and 1 base at J, with 16 bases between the two ends. From germline, CDR1 is SGHVS and CDR2 FQNEAQ. Data came from immunoSEQ multiplex PCR; TCRdb stores just in-frame clones and leaves some out. Of fewer than 25,000 clones in the sample, 73% were seen once. The sequence was obtained from an adult with an advanced solid tumor such as melanoma, head and neck, liver or kidney cancer. The specimen comprised CD4+ or CD8+ T cells sorted from blood, sampled in a trial of the OX40 agonist ivuxolimab. This chain links TRBV7-8 with TRBJ2-2; D is undetermined. DNA for the CDR3: TGTGCCAGCAGCTTAGGGAACATATTTGACATGAACACCGGGGAGCTGTTTTTT. Residues: CASSLGNIFDMNTGELFF.